The 14 T cell receptor beta chains reported below all come from one sample, sequenced in a study of OX40 agonist ivuxolimab in advanced cancers. Using immunoSEQ multiplex PCR, the repertoire was profiled, and TCRdb retains in-frame clones only, with some absent. The sample yields about 120,000 clones, 75% to 90% seen once. The material was CD4+ or CD8+ T cells sorted from blood, obtained in a trial of the OX40 agonist ivuxolimab. These receptors were collected from an adult with an advanced solid tumor such as melanoma, head and neck, liver or kidney cancer.

The chain links TRBV7-2 to TRBJ2-2; 9 positions match TRBD1. This CDR3 spans 16 amino acids. Germline V CDR1 and CDR2: SGHTA, FQGNSA. The junction had 11 bases not matched to a gene; V was cut back by 6 bases and J by 6 bases. The CDR3 region has the DNA TGTGCCAGCAGACAACAGGGACAGGGAGAATCCGGGGAGCTGTTTTTT. Translation: CASRQQGQGESGELFF.

The chain combines TRBV5-6 with TRBJ2-5; D is uncertain. The V end was cut by 0 bases, the J end by 1 base, with 10 bases between. Germline CDR1 reads SGHDT; CDR2 reads YYEEEE. The CDR3 has 15 residues. The CDR3 DNA reads TGTGCCAGCAGCTTGGTGGCTAGTCTCCAAGAGACCCAGTACTTC. As protein: CASSLVASLQETQYF.

In regard to this clone: The junction differs from germline at one of its ends, possibly a read error. The sample contains more than one DNA sequence encoding this CDR3. The chain carries TRBV5-1 and TRBJ1-6; TRBD1 might be the D (5 bases). Germline V gives CDR1 SGHRS, CDR2 YFSETQ. CDR3 length: 13 amino acids. The CDR3 DNA sequence: TGCGCCAGCAGCTGGGACGGTAATTCGCCCCTCCACTTT. Its protein product is CASSWDGNSPLHF.

The CDR3 DNA sequence: TGTGCCAGCAGTTACTCGAGACTAGCGGGGCAAGAGACCCAGTACTTC. The encoded protein is CASSYSRLAGQETQYF. The chain is built from TRBV6-5 and TRBJ2-5; 11 nucleotides match TRBD2. This CDR3 has 16 residues. V dropped 0 bases and J dropped 2; count of bases not matched to a gene: 2. Germline CDR1 MNHEY, CDR2 SVGAGI.

The V call is TRBV14, the J call TRBJ1-5, with D tentatively TRBD1 (6 bases). This CDR3 is built from 18 residues. Trimming left V 1 base short and J 2 bases short, with 18 bases between. The germline gives CDR1 SGHDN, CDR2 FVKESK. The CDR3 coding sequence is TGTGCCAGCAGCCAAGTGGAGACAGGAGTTAGGGGCAATCAGCCCCAGCATTTT. It encodes CASSQVETGVRGNQPQHF.

CDR3 sequence: CASSQGGGQYNEQFF. DNA of the CDR3: TGTGCCAGTAGCCAGGGCGGAGGACAGTACAATGAGCAGTTCTTC. The V call is TRBV19, the J call TRBJ2-1, with D perhaps matching TRBD1 (6 bases). V was clipped by 6 bases and J by 4 bases, with 16 bases between them. CDR3 length: 15 residues. CDR1 LNHDA and CDR2 SQIVND come from the germline V gene (reference sequence).

The chain joins TRBV27 to TRBJ2-1; no definite D call. There are 16 residues in the CDR3. V was pared by 0 bases and J by 0 bases, with 9 bases between. CDR1 and CDR2 (germline): MNHEY, SMNVEV (reference sequence). The CDR3 here is CASSLSPGSSYNEQFF. The CDR3 nucleotides read TGTGCCAGCAGTTTATCTCCGGGCTCCTCCTACAATGAGCAGTTCTTC.

This chain uses TRBV7-2 with TRBJ1-2; 9 bases match TRBD1. V gave up 1 base and J gave up 6 bases; unmatched junction bases: 6. CDR3 length: 15 amino acids. From germline, CDR1 is SGHTA and CDR2 FQGNSA. For the CDR3, the DNA is TGTGCCAGCAGCTTAGTTTCGGGACAGGGAGATGGCTACACCTTC. This encodes CASSLVSGQGDGYTF.

The chain joins TRBV6-1 to TRBJ1-5; 10 bases are shared with TRBD1. J was trimmed by 5 bases and V by 7 bases; bases with no gene match: 2. This CDR3 is 13 amino acids long. Germline CDR1 reads MNHNS; CDR2 reads SASEGT. DNA for the CDR3: TGTGCCAGCAAGGGGACAGGGGATCAGCCCCAGCATTTT. This translates into CASKGTGDQPQHF.

This chain connects TRBV18 to TRBJ1-2; D gene ambiguous. V gave up 1 base and J gave up 5 bases, with 14 bases separating them. This CDR3 is 15 amino acids long. The germline V gene has CDR1 KGHSH and CDR2 LQKENI. CDR3: CASSPQGWEEYGYTF. In DNA form, the CDR3 reads TGTGCCAGCTCACCACAGGGTTGGGAGGAGTATGGCTACACCTTC.

This rearrangement joins TRBV6-6 to TRBJ2-7; TRBD1 agrees at 9 bases. Germline values: CDR1 MNHNY, CDR2 SVGAGI (reference sequence). The CDR3 has 14 residues. Unmatched junction bases numbered 6, after V lost 6 bases and J lost 3 bases. CDR3 region: CASRPDRGSYEQYF. Here the CDR3 DNA reads TGTGCCAGCAGACCGGACAGGGGCAGCTACGAGCAGTACTTC.

The chain employs TRBV28 and TRBJ2-3; 11 nucleotides match TRBD2. Germline trimming cut 8 bases from V and 5 bases from J; bases unmatched to any gene: 3. CDR1 MDHEN and CDR2 SYDVKM come from the germline V gene. CDR3 size: 13 residues. CDR3 sequence reads: CASSLAGVDTQYF. As DNA, the CDR3 is TGTGCCAGCTCACTAGCGGGGGTAGATACGCAGTATTTT.

The chain links TRBV6-5 to TRBJ1-3; D may be TRBD1 (6 bases). The CDR3 has 15 residues. V shed 0 bases and J shed 2 bases, with 8 bases lying between them. Per germline, CDR1 MNHEY and CDR2 SVGAGI. The DNA for the CDR3 is TGTGCCAGCAGTTACTCCAGGGGTACTGGAAACACCATATATTTT. Protein product: CASSYSRGTGNTIYF.

The V gene is TRBV7-9, the J gene TRBJ2-5; D may be TRBD1 or TRBD2 (5 bases each). CDR3 size: 18 residues. Trimming removed 5 bases from V and 5 bases from J, with 27 bases in between. The germline gives CDR1 SEHNR, CDR2 FQNEAQ (reference sequence). The CDR3 DNA sequence: TGTGCCAGCAGCCCTCTGGGTGGGAAAGGGGAGAAGTGGGAGACCCAGTACTTC. Its translation: CASSPLGGKGEKWETQYF.